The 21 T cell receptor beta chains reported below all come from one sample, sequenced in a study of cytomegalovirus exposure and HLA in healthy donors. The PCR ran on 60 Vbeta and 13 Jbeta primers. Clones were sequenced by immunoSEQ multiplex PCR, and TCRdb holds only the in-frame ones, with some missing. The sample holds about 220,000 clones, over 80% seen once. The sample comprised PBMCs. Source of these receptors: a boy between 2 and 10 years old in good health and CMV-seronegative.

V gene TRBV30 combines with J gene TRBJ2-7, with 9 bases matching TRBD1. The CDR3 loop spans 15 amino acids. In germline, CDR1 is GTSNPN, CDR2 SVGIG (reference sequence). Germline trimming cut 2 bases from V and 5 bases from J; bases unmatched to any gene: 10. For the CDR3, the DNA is TGTGCCTGGAGTCACCGGGACAGGGTCATCGACGAGCAGTACTTC. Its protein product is CAWSHRDRVIDEQYF.

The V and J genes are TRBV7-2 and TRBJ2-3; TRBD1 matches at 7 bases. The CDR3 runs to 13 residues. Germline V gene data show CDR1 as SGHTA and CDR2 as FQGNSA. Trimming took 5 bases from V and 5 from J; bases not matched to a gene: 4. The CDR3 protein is CASSQTGIDTQYF. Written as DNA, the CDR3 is TGTGCCAGCAGCCAGACAGGGATAGATACGCAGTATTTT.

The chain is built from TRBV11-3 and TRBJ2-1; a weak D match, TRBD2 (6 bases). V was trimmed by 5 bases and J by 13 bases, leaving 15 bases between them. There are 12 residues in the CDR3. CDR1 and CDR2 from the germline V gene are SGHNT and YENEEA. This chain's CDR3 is CASSQPGTPQFF. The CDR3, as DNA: TGTGCCAGCAGCCAGCCCGGGACTCCCCAGTTCTTC. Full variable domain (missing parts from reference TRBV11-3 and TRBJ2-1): EAGVVQSPRYKIIEKKQPVAFWCNPISGHNTLYWYLQNLGQGPELLIRYENEEAVDDSQLPKDRFSAERLKGVDSTLKIQPAELGDSAVYLCASSQPGTPQFFGPGTRLTVL.

Here the CDR3 reads CASSVGPGQKNYGYTF. The CDR3 nucleotides read TGTGCCAGCAGCGTGGGGCCGGGACAAAAAAACTATGGCTACACCTTC. V and J are TRBV27 and TRBJ1-2; weak D call: TRBD1 (6 bases). This CDR3 spans 16 amino acids. Per the germline V gene, CDR1 is MNHEY and CDR2 is SMNVEV (reference sequence). Trimming shortened V by 6 bases and J by 2 bases, and 19 bases separated the two germline ends.

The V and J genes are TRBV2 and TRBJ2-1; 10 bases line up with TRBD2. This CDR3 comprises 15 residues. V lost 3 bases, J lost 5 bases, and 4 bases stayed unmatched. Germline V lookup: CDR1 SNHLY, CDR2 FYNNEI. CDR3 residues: CASSEFTSGDNEQFF. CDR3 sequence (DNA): TGTGCCAGCAGTGAGTTTACTAGCGGGGACAATGAGCAGTTCTTC. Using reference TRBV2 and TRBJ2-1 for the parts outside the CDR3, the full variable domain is EPEVTQTPSHQVTQMGQEVILRCVPISNHLYFYWYRQILGQKVEFLVSFYNNEISEKSEIFDDQFSVERPDGSNFTLKIRSTKLEDSAMYFCASSEFTSGDNEQFFGPGTRLTVL.

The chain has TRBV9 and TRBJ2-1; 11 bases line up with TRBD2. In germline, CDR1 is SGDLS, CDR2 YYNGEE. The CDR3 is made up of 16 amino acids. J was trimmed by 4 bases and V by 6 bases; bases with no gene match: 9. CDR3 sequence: CASTARSGGEYNEQFF. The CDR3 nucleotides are TGTGCCAGCACCGCTCGTAGCGGGGGGGAATACAATGAGCAGTTCTTC.

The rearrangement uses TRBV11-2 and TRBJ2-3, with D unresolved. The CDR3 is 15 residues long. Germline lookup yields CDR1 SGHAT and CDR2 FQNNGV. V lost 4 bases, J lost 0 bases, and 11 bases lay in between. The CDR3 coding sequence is TGTGCCAGCAGCTCTCTACGTGCTAGCACAGATACGCAGTATTTT. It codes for CASSSLRASTDTQYF. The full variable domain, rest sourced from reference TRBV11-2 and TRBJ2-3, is EAGVAQSPRYKIIEKRQSVAFWCNPISGHATLYWYQQILGQGPKLLIQFQNNGVVDDSQLPKDRFSAERLKGVDSTLKIQPAKLEDSAVYLCASSSLRASTDTQYFGPGTRLTVL.

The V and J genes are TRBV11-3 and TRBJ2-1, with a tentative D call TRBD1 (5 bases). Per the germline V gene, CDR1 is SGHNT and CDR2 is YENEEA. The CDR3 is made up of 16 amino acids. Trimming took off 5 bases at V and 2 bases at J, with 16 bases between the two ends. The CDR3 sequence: CASSPDSSAPYNEQFF. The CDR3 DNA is TGTGCCAGCAGCCCCGACAGCTCTGCACCCTACAATGAGCAGTTCTTC.

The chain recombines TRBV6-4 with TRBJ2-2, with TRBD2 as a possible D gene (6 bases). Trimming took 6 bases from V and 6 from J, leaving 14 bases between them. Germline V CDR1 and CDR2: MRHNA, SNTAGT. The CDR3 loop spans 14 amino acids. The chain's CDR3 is CASSSSGEAGELFF. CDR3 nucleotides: TGTGCCAGCAGCTCCTCGGGAGAGGCCGGGGAGCTGTTTTTT.

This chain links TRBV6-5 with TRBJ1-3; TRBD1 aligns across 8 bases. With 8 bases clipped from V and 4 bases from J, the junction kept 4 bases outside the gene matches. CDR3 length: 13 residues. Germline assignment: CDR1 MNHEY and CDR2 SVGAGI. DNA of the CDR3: TGTGCCAGCGGACAGGGAAGAGGAAACACCATATATTTT. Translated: CASGQGRGNTIYF.

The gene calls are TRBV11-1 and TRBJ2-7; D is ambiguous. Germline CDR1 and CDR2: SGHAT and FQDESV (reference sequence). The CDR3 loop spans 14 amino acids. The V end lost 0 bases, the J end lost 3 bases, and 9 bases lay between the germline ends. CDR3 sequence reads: CASSLAPGGYEQYF. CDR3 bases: TGTGCCAGCAGCTTAGCCCCTGGCGGCTACGAGCAGTACTTC. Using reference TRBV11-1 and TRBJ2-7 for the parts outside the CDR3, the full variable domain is EAEVAQSPRYKITEKSQAVAFWCDPISGHATLYWYRQILGQGPELLVQFQDESVVDDSQLPKDRFSAERLKGVDSTLKIQPAELGDSAMYLCASSLAPGGYEQYFGPGTRLTVT.

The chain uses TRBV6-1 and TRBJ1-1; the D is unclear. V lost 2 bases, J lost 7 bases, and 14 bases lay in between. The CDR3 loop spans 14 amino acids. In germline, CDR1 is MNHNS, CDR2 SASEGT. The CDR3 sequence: CASSELVLAIEAFF. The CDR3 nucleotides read TGTGCCAGCAGTGAACTGGTTTTGGCAATTGAAGCTTTCTTT.

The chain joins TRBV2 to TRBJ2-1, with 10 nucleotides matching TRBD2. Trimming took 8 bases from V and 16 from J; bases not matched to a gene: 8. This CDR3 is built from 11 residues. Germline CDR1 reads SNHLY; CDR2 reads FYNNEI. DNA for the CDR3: TGTGCCAGCGGACTAGCGGTTTTACCATTCTTC. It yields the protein CASGLAVLPFF.

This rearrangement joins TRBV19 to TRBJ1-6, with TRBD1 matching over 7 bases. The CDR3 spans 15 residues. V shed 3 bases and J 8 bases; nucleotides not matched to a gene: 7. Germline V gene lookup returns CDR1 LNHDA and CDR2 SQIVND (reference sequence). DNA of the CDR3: TGTGCCAGTAGTATGGTTCAGGGGGTCTATTCACCCCTCCACTTT. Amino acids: CASSMVQGVYSPLHF.

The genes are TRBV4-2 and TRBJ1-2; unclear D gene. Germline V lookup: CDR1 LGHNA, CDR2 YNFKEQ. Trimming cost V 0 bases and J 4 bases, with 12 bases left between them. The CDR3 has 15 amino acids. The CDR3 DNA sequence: TGTGCCAGCAGCCAAGAGGGAACGGGGATCTATGGCTACACCTTC. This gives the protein CASSQEGTGIYGYTF.

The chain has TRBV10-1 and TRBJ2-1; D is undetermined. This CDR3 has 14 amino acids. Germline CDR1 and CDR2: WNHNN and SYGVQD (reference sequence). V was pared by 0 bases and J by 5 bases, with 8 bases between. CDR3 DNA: TGCGCCAGCAGTGAGTCAGCTCTTGACAATGAGCAGTTCTTC. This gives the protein CASSESALDNEQFF.

DNA of the CDR3: TGTGCCAGCAGTGAATTAGCGGGGGGCCTTCGGGGGCAGTATTTT. It is translated as CASSELAGGLRGQYF. The chain links TRBV2 to TRBJ2-3; 10 bases agree with TRBD2. Germline trimming cut 2 bases from V and 11 bases from J; bases unmatched to any gene: 10. CDR1 is SNHLY and CDR2 is FYNNEI in the germline V gene. The CDR3 covers 15 residues.

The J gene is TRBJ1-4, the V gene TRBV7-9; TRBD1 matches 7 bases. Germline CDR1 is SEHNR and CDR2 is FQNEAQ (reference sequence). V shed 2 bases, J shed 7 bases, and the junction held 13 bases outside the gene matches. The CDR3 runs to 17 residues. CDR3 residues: CASSLYIRDRVSEKLFF. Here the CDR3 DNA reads TGTGCCAGCAGCTTATATATACGGGACAGAGTTTCTGAAAAACTGTTTTTT.

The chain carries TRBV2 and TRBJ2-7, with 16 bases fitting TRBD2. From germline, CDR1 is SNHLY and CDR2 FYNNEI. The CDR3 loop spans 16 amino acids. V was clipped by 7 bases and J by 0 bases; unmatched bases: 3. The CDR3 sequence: CASIGTSGRASYEQYF. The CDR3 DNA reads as TGTGCCAGCATTGGGACTAGCGGGAGGGCCTCCTACGAGCAGTACTTC.

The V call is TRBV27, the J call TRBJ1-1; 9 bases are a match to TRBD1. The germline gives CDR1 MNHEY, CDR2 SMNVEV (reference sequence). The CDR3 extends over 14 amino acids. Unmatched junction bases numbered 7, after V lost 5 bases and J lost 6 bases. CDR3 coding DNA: TGTGCCAGCAGTGTCGGGACAGGGTTTGCTGAAGCTTTCTTT. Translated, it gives CASSVGTGFAEAFF.

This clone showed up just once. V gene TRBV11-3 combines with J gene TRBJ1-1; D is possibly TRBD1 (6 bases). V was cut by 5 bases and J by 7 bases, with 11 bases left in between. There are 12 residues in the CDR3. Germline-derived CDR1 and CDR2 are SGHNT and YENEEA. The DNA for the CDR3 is TGTGCCAGCAGCATGGACAGAGATGAAGCTTTCTTT. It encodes CASSMDRDEAFF.